This T cell receptor beta chain came from a study of shared clonotypes between healthy human individuals. Donors had no recently reported acute infections or vaccinations and were HIV-negative. Every donor was a Caucasian adult from Nashville, Tennessee. An even split of each subset's genomic DNA across several immunoSEQ plates was performed. Method: immunoSEQ multiplex PCR; TCRdb's copy keeps in-frame clones and lacks some. The profile shows more than 2 million clones, approximately 95% of them singletons. Germline CDR1 SGHTA, CDR2 FQGNSA. The CDR3 sequence is 12 residues long. The V segment lost 5 bases and the J segment 5 bases; nucleotides outside the gene matches: 3. Study findings and constraints: Several donors held about 4.6% of naive CD4 clonotypes in common.

This clone was picked up one time. The antigen is undetermined. This clonotype was sampled from a man aged 18-30 years in good health. What was sequenced was naive CD4+ T cells sorted from blood. Regarding subset: CD45RA+ positively selected. This chain links TRBV7-2 with TRBJ2-7; 7 nucleotides line up with TRBD1. This CDR3 is CASSNRGHEQYF. In DNA form, the CDR3 reads TGTGCCAGCAGCAACAGGGGTCACGAGCAGTACTTC.